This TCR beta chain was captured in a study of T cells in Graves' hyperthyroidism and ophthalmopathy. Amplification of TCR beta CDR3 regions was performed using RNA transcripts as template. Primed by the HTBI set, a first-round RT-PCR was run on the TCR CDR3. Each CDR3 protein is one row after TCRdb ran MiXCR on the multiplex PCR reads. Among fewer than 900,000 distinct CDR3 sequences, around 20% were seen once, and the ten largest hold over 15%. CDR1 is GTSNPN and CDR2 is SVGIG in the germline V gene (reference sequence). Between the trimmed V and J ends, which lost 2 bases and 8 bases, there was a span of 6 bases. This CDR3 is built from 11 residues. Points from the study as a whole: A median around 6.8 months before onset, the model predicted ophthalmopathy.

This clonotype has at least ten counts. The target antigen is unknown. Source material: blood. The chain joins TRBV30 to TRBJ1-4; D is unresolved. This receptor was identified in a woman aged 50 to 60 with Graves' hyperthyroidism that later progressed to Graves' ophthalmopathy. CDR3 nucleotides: TGTGCCTGGAGTTCCGGGGAAAAACTGTTTTTT. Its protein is CAWSSGEKLFF.